This T cell receptor beta chain was documented in a study of HIV-infected patients and healthy controls (dated by TCRdb to between 2014 and 2016). For the study in its entirety: Although they stayed below normal ranges, CD4 counts in about 90% of the 16 patients rose modestly but significantly after three months of therapy. Patients exhibited no overall T-cell lymphocytopenia, and total CDR3 counts per chain were not significantly different from those of controls. Viral load fell below detection in 11 of 16 patients by the second bleed and in all patients following a further year of therapy. The CD4:CD8 ratio rose slightly, whereas CD8 counts showed no consistent shift during early therapy. The study tested whether deep TCR repertoire sequencing of HIV patients' small blood samples could capture immune perturbation and reconstitution. Study-wide conclusions, independent of this receptor: The apparent post-therapy recovery of the Gini index in HIV-infected patients was not reproduced in size-matched repertoire data. A major limit on how widely the findings apply, in the view of the authors, was that only sixteen HIV-infected individuals were processed. Differing numbers of distinct sequences in patients and controls hindered comparison, and size-matching assigned excessive weight to rare events in the HIV-infected data. HLA typing of donors was not performed in the study. The observed differences in diversity could not be explained by the slight differences in age and sex profiles between the study cohorts. Mean usage differed significantly between HIV-infected patients and controls for eight alpha and eight beta V genes. Alpha-chain CDR3s from MAIT cells appeared at high frequency in healthy controls but were severely depleted in HIV+ repertoires. Both the Jaccard index and the count of highly shared sequences showed that healthy controls shared more CDR3s between individuals than HIV+ patients did. The dynamics of distinct T-cell subpopulations could not be separated, and sequencing depth was restricted, because whole blood was used. In the samples, alpha-beta chain pairing was left undetermined. During therapy, a significant decrease in frequency was seen for HIV-associated CDR3s, whereas no significant change was found for CMV-associated CDR3s, although most of them became more frequent. Compared with untreated HIV+ repertoires, healthy control repertoires had roughly threefold more distinct CDR3s and higher Shannon diversity. Significantly higher mean Gini indices were seen in HIV-infected repertoires than in controls, possibly reflecting oligoclonality. Treated samples represented only 2 to 3 months of therapy, a duration arguably insufficient for detecting immune reconstitution in view of low adult thymic output.

Judged by its sample share, this clonotype qualifies as medium-sized (0.01 to 0.1%). The specificity of this receptor is unknown. The sample holds no much larger clone one base away, and base qualities are not on file. Around 510 ng RNA was reverse transcribed with SuperScript III using primers against the alpha and beta constant regions. Separate libraries for the alpha and beta chains were generated through chain-specific third strand synthesis that incorporated multiplexing indices. To avoid primer bias, the protocol used one single primer pair to amplify every rearrangement within a chain, and the protocol also attached molecular barcodes to each cDNA molecule. The SP2 sequencing primer site and a random hexamer were carried on a 5' RACE adapter, to which purified cDNA was joined by T4 RNA Ligase 1. Second strand synthesis was performed with Phusion polymerase and primed from the SP2 site, and slow temperature ramps were applied to favor optimal annealing. Joined together, two random hexamer sequences that had both been added before amplification formed the 12-nucleotide barcode of each molecule. A brief initial PCR introduced P5 and P7 adapter elements together with a second index, and a roughly 25-cycle amplification PCR using P5s and P7 primers was subsequently performed. In total the libraries went through about 25 PCR cycles, after which the libraries were quantified on a Qubit, sized on a Bioanalyzer, and diluted to roughly 4.2 nM. Normalized libraries were sequenced on an Illumina MiSeq with 2 x 250 paired-end kits. Into approximately 10 ul Tris-Cl, the reverse transcription reactions were eluted following cleanup on MinElute columns. The adapter ligations were run for 20 to 25 hours at 16 degrees C, and AMPure XP beads at a 1:1 ratio were afterwards used to clean them. As for how the authors treated the data: Demultiplexed FASTQ files were processed with a modified Decombinator by which V, J, insert and barcode information was output. Any sequence that shared a barcode yet differed from the dominant sequence was discarded as an error, and the number of original cDNA molecules was estimated by counting barcodes clustered at Levenshtein distance 3. The R packages ineq, vegan, igraph and RCytoscape were used for downstream analyses, together with IMGT nomenclature and CDR3 definitions. V gene usage was computed over distinct sequences, each TCR counted once to avoid skew from clonal expansion. Unique CDR3 amino acid sequences within a donor were connected in similarity networks whenever two sequences differed by a single Levenshtein edit. Published HIV-specific CDR3s (fewer than 100 alpha, 600 to 900 beta) and CMV-specific CDR3s (under 14 alpha, about 260 beta) were assembled and queried against the repertoires. Random subsampling to size-matched repertoires demonstrated that the decreased diversity in patients did not result from their lower sequence numbers. The raw public data were reprocessed by TCRdb itself: fastp quality trimming at Q25, MiXCR clonotype calling, in-frame beta chains only. Duplicate CDR3 protein sequences are folded into a single record with the most common DNA and genes. What appears here as the V and J calls and clone size reflects TCRdb's work, not the paper's. Across this sample there are several thousand distinct CDR3 sequences, with 7.4% seen only once. The top ten hold approximately 15% of the sample.

After antiretroviral therapy began, follow-up blood was collected from HIV-infected patients roughly three months, about 14 weeks, later. Whole blood was used without cell fractionation, so all unsorted peripheral T cells were reflected in the repertoire. For RNA extraction, an approximately 2.7 ml sample of peripheral blood was drawn into Tempus tubes. Patients with febrile or AIDS-related illness, tumors, hepatitis B or C coinfection, immunomodulatory therapy, recent vaccination or treatment interruptions were excluded from enrollment. The TURBO-DNase kit was used to remove leftover genomic DNA, and GLOBINclear was used to deplete globin mRNA. Trimming takes 5 bases from V and 2 bases from J, and the germline ends sit 11 bases apart. CDR1 and CDR2, per the germline V gene (reference sequence), are PRHDT and FYEKMQ. Counted from cysteine to phenylalanine, this CDR3 has 14 amino acids. The CDR3 DNA has 42 bases and is translated from base 1.

The specimen was blood, collected during antiretroviral therapy. Here the chain combines TRBV13 and TRBJ2-3, and the D gene may be TRBD1, 6 bases matching. The source of this sequence is an adult with HIV infection. Here is the DNA: TGTGCCAGCAGCCCAAGGGGGTTCACAGATACGCAGTATTTT. Translated, this gives CASSPRGFTDTQYF.